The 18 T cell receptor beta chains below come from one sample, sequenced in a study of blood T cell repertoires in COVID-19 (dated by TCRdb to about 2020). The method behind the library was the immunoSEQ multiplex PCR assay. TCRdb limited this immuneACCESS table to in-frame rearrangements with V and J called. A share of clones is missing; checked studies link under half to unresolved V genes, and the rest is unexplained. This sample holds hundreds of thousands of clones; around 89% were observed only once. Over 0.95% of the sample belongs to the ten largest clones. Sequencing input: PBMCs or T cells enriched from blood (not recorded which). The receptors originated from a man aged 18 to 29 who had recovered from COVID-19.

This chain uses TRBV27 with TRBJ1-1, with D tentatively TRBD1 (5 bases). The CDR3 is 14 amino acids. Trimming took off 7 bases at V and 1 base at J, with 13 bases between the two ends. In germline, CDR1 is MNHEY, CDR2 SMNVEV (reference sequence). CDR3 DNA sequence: TGTGCCAGCAAGTTGGAGGGGCAGAACACTGAAGCTTTCTTT. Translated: CASKLEGQNTEAFF.

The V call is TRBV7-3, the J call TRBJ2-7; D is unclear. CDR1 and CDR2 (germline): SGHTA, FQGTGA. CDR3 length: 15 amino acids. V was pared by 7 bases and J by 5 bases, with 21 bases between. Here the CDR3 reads CASILTVSGSDEQYF. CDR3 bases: TGTGCCAGCATCCTAACCGTATCCGGGTCGGACGAGCAGTACTTC.

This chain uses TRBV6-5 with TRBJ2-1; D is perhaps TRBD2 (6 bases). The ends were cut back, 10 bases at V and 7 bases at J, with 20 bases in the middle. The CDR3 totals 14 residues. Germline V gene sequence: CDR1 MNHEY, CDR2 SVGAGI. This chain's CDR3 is CATRDGSGENEQFF. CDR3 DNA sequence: TGTGCCACCAGGGACGGGAGTGGGGAAAATGAGCAGTTCTTC.

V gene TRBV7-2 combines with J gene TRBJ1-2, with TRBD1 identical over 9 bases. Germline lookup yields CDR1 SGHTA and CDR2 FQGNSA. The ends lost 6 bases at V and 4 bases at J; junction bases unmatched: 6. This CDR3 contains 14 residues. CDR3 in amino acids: CASSIQGAPYGYTF. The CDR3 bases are TGTGCCAGCAGTATACAGGGGGCGCCCTATGGCTACACCTTC. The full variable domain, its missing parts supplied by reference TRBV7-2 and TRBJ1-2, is GAGVSQSPSNKVTEKGKDVELRCDPISGHTALYWYRQSLGQGLEFLIYFQGNSAPDKSGLPSDRFSAERTGGSVSTLTIQRTQQEDSAVYLCASSIQGAPYGYTFGSGTRLTVV.

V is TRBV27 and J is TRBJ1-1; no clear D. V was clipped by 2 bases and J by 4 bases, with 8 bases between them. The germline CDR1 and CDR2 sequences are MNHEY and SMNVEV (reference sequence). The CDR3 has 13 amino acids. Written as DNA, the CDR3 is TGTGCCAGCAGTTTAGGCAGATTCACTGAAGCTTTCTTT. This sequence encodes CASSLGRFTEAFF.

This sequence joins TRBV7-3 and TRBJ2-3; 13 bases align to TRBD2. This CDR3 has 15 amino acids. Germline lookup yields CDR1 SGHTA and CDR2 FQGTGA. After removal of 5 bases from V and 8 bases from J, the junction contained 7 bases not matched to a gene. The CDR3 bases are TGTGCCAGCAGCCTCGGACTAGCGGGAGAGGGTACGCAGTATTTT. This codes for CASSLGLAGEGTQYF.

CDR3 sequence: CASSLRTARPSTEAFF. CDR3 sequence (DNA): TGTGCCAGCAGCTTGAGGACAGCTCGTCCAAGCACTGAAGCTTTCTTT. The gene calls are TRBV7-9 and TRBJ1-1, with a tentative D call TRBD1 (6 bases). This CDR3 comprises 16 residues. Germline V CDR1 and CDR2: SEHNR, FQNEAQ (reference sequence). Between the trimmed V and J ends, which lost 3 bases and 4 bases, there was a span of 18 bases.

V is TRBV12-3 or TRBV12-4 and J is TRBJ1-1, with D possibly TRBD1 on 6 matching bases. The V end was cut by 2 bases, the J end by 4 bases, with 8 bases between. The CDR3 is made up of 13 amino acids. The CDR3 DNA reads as TGTGCCAGCAGTTTACGGACAGCCACTGAAGCTTTCTTT. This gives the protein CASSLRTATEAFF.

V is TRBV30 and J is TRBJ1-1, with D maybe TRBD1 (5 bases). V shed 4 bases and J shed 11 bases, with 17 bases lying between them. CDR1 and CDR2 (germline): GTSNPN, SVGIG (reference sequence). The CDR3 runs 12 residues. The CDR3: CAWIIAGLRAFF. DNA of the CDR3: TGTGCCTGGATTATAGCAGGGTTGCGCGCTTTCTTT. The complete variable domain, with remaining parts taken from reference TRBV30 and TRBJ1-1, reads SQTIHQWPATLVQPVGSPLSLECTVEGTSNPNLYWYRQAAGRGLQLLFYSVGIGQISSEVPQNLSASRPQDRQFILSSKKLLLSDSGFYLCAWIIAGLRAFFGQGTRLTVV.

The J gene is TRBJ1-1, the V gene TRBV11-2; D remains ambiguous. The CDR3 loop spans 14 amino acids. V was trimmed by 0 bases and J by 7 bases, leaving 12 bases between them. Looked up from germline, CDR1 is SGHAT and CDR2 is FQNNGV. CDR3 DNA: TGTGCCAGCAGCTTAGATGAGTTTGGGAGTGAAGCTTTCTTT. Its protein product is CASSLDEFGSEAFF.

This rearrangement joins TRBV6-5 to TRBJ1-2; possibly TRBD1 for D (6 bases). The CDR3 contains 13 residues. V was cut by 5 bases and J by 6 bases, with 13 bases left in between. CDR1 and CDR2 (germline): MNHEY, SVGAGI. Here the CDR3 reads CASSPTGSDGYTF. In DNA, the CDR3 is TGTGCCAGCAGTCCTACAGGGTCGGATGGCTACACCTTC.

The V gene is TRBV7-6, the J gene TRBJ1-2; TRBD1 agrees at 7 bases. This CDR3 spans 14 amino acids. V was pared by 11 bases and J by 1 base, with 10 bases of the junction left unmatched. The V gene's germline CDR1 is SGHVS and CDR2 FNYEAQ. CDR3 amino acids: CAVVGDRVNYGYTF. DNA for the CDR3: TGTGCCGTCGTAGGAGACAGGGTTAACTATGGCTACACCTTC.

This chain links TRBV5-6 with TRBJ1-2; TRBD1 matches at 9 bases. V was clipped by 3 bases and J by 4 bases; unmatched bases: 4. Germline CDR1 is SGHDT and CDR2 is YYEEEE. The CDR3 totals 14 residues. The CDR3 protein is CASSSGTGIYGYTF. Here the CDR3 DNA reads TGTGCCAGCAGCTCCGGGACAGGGATCTATGGCTACACCTTC.

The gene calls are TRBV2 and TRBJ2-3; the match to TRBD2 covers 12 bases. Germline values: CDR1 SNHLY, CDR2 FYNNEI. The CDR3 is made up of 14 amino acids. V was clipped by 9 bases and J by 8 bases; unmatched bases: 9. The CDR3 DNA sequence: TGTGCCAGAGACGCTAGCGGGGGGGCCGGTACGCAGTATTTT. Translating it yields CARDASGGAGTQYF.

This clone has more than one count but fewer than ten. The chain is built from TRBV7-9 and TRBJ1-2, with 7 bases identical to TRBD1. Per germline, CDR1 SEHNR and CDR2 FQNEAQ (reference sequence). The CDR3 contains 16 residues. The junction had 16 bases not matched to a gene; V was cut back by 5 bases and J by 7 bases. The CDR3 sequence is CASSPEGAGQGFGYTF. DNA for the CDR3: TGTGCCAGCAGCCCCGAGGGGGCAGGGCAAGGATTTGGCTACACCTTC.

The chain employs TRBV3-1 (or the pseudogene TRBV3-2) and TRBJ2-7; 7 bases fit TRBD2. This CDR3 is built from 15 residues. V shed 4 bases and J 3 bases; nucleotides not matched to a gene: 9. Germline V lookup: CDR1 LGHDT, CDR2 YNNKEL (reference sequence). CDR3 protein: CASSPFAGDFYEQYF. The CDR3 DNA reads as TGTGCCAGCAGCCCTTTCGCGGGAGATTTCTACGAGCAGTACTTC.

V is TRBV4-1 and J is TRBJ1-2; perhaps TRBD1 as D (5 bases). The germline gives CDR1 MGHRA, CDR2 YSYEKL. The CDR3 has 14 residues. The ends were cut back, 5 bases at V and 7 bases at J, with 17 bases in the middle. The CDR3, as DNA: TGCGCCAGCAGCGCCCCCCTGCAGGGTAGTGGCTACACCTTC. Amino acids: CASSAPLQGSGYTF.

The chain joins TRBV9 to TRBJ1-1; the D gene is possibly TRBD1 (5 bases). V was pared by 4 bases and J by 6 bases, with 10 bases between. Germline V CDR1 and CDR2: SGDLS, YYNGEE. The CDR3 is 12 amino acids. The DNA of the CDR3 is TGTGCCAGCAGCTCCGGGGGGGCTGAAGCTTTCTTT. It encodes CASSSGGAEAFF.